The clone carrying this T cell receptor beta chain was counted at least ten times. Time point meaning: newly diagnosed GD, antithyroid drugs for less than 3 months. Generation of the TCR library employed RNA extracted from PBMCs. These data are taken from a study of regulatory T cells in long-lasting Graves disease. The TCR beta library used iRepertoire HTBI primers with Arm-PCR amplification of CDR3. Via MiXCR, TCRdb re-called the multiplex PCR reads, giving one row per CDR3 protein. The data show 450,000 to 600,000 distinct CDR3 sequences, with 16% seen just once and over 9% held by the top ten. The CDR3 loop spans 14 amino acids. Trimming removed 4 bases from V and 5 bases from J; junction bases left unmatched: 7. The germline V gene has CDR1 SGDLS and CDR2 YYNGEE. This same sample was also taken into another study, of T cells in Graves' hyperthyroidism and ophthalmopathy.

The receptor's source is a man aged 35 to 55 with Graves disease. The sample here was peripheral blood mononuclear cells (PBMCs), taken at new diagnosis, from a patient treated with antithyroid drugs. The chain links TRBV9 to TRBJ2-5; TRBD1 matches at 8 bases. The CDR3 protein is CASSQDRAGETQYF. CDR3 nucleotides: TGTGCCAGCAGCCAGGACAGGGCGGGGGAGACCCAGTACTTC.